What follows are 29 T cell receptor beta chains derived from one specimen sequenced in a study of technical replicates of blood from a few donors. Sequenced by immunoSEQ multiplex PCR; TCRdb stores in-frame clones only, minus some. This table holds around 78,000 clones, around 94% found once. The specimen was T cells isolated from PBMCs. Source of these receptors: a human donor in good health.

The rearrangement uses TRBV30 and TRBJ2-7, with TRBD1 as a possible D gene (5 bases). The V and J ends lost 0 bases and 5 bases respectively, with 8 bases between them. Germline loops: CDR1 GTSNPN, CDR2 SVGIG (reference sequence). This CDR3 comprises 12 residues. The CDR3 DNA sequence: TGTGCCTGGAGTGTATTAGGGGACGAGCAGTACTTC. Protein sequence: CAWSVLGDEQYF.

This chain uses TRBV2 with TRBJ2-7; 9 nucleotides align to TRBD2. Trimming at V came to 6 bases and at J to 3 bases, leaving 3 bases not matched to a gene. The CDR3 loop spans 13 amino acids. Germline loops: CDR1 SNHLY, CDR2 FYNNEI. The CDR3 DNA is TGTGCCAGCAGGACTAGCGGAGACTACGAGCAGTACTTC. Residues: CASRTSGDYEQYF.

This chain uses TRBV6-1 with TRBJ2-7; tentatively, D is TRBD1 (6 bases). Per the germline V gene, CDR1 is MNHNS and CDR2 is SASEGT. The V and J ends lost 3 bases and 4 bases respectively, with 13 bases between them. The CDR3 length is 14 residues. CDR3 nucleotide sequence: TGTGCCAGCAGTGATACAGGGAGATTGTACGAGCAGTACTTC. The encoded protein is CASSDTGRLYEQYF.

The rearrangement uses TRBV4-2 and TRBJ2-1; TRBD2 aligns across 10 bases. This CDR3 comprises 17 residues. The germline gives CDR1 LGHNA, CDR2 YNFKEQ. V was pared by 1 base and J by 2 bases, with 5 bases of the junction left unmatched. CDR3 nucleotide sequence: TGTGCCAGCAGCCAAGTGGCTAGCGGGAGCACCTACAATGAGCAGTTCTTC. Translated: CASSQVASGSTYNEQFF.

This clone was seen a handful of times. The J gene is TRBJ2-2, the V gene TRBV11-2; perhaps TRBD2 as D (5 bases). The CDR3 has 19 amino acids. Germline V gene sequence: CDR1 SGHAT, CDR2 FQNNGV. Trimming removed 1 base at V and 1 base at J, with 19 bases between. CDR3 region: CASSLGNYRDGVNTGELFF. CDR3 in DNA: TGTGCCAGCAGCTTAGGCAATTACCGGGATGGAGTGAACACCGGGGAGCTGTTTTTT.

This clone was seen once. This chain joins TRBV15 and TRBJ2-2; the match to TRBD1 covers 7 bases. The junction had 6 bases not matched to a gene; V was cut back by 0 bases and J by 2 bases. Germline CDR1 LNHNV, CDR2 YYDKDF (reference sequence). The length of the CDR3 is 17 residues. The CDR3: CATSREGQLRNTGELFF. The CDR3 nucleotides read TGTGCCACCAGCAGAGAGGGACAGCTACGCAACACCGGGGAGCTGTTTTTT.

The chain recombines TRBV5-4 with TRBJ2-1, with 15 bases identical to TRBD2. Per the germline V gene, CDR1 is SGHNT and CDR2 is YYREEE (reference sequence). V lost 5 bases and J lost 10; bases outside the gene matches: 19. The CDR3 consists of 19 residues. Written as DNA, the CDR3 is TGTGCCAGCAGGCAGACCGGGACTAGCGGGAGGATTAGCGGGGGAGAGCAGTTCTTC. It specifies CASRQTGTSGRISGGEQFF.

The chain employs TRBV9 and TRBJ2-3; TRBD2 might be the D (7 bases). The ends were cut back, 3 bases at V and 6 bases at J, with 14 bases in the middle. Germline lookup yields CDR1 SGDLS and CDR2 YYNGEE. The CDR3 has 14 residues. The DNA for the CDR3 is TGTGCCAGCAGCGAACGGGGGGCTTGGGATACGCAGTATTTT. As protein: CASSERGAWDTQYF.

This clone was picked up one time. The CDR3 reads CASSSGTSGGETQYF. For the CDR3, the DNA is TGTGCCAGCAGCTCCGGGACTAGCGGGGGTGAGACCCAGTACTTC. The genes are TRBV5-4 and TRBJ2-5, with 14 bases identical to TRBD2. The germline CDR1 and CDR2 sequences are SGHNT and YYREEE (reference sequence). The CDR3 loop spans 15 amino acids. V was pared by 3 bases and J by 5 bases, with 3 bases of the junction left unmatched.

CDR3 sequence reads: CASSLAAGGANVLTF. Here the CDR3 DNA reads TGCGCCAGCAGCTTGGCGGCCGGGGGGGCCAACGTCCTGACTTTC. The J gene is TRBJ2-6, the V gene TRBV5-1; D uncertain. The CDR3 has 15 amino acids. Germline loops: CDR1 SGHRS, CDR2 YFSETQ. The ends were cut back, 0 bases at V and 4 bases at J, with 8 bases in the middle.

The rearrangement links TRBV10-1 to TRBJ2-3, with 12 bases that match TRBD1. V was pared by 8 bases and J by 4 bases, with 4 bases of the junction left unmatched. CDR3 length equals 14 residues. The V gene's germline CDR1 is WNHNN and CDR2 SYGVQD (reference sequence). The CDR3 DNA follows: TGCGCCAGCGGAGGGACAGGGGGCGCAGATACGCAGTATTTT. Protein sequence: CASGGTGGADTQYF.

The CDR3 sequence: CASSLGLAGGQETQYF. For the CDR3, the DNA is TGTGCCAGCAGCTTGGGACTAGCGGGGGGGCAAGAGACCCAGTACTTC. The chain recombines TRBV5-4 with TRBJ2-5; 14 positions match TRBD2. The CDR3 spans 16 residues. V lost 0 bases, J lost 2 bases, and 0 bases stayed unmatched. Germline CDR1 reads SGHNT; CDR2 reads YYREEE (reference sequence). Based on the CDR3 plus reference TRBV5-4 and TRBJ2-5, the full variable domain is ETGVTQSPTHLIKTRGQQVTLRCSSQSGHNTVSWYQQALGQGPQFIFQYYREEENGRGNFPPRFSGLQFPNYSSELNVNALELDDSALYLCASSLGLAGGQETQYFGPGTRLLVL.

V is TRBV10-2 and J is TRBJ1-2, with 8 bases lining up with TRBD1. The V and J ends lost 6 bases and 4 bases, in that order; junction bases with no gene match: 4. The CDR3 sequence is 13 residues long. Germline V gene data show CDR1 as WSHSY and CDR2 as SAAADI. CDR3 amino acids: CASRDREPYGYTF. CDR3 DNA sequence: TGCGCCAGCAGGGACAGGGAGCCCTATGGCTACACCTTC.

The chain has TRBV4-1 and TRBJ2-2; 11 positions match TRBD1. The trim removed 4 bases at V and 3 bases at J, leaving 16 bases unmatched. The germline gives CDR1 MGHRA, CDR2 YSYEKL. The CDR3 totals 20 residues. The chain's CDR3 is CASSPLRRTGGAGDTGELFF. In DNA form, the CDR3 reads TGCGCCAGCAGCCCACTTCGACGGACAGGGGGCGCAGGGGACACCGGGGAGCTGTTTTTT.

This rearrangement joins TRBV7-9 to TRBJ2-3; 7 bases line up with TRBD1. V lost 5 bases, J lost 7 bases, and 9 bases stayed unmatched. The CDR3 runs 14 residues. Germline lookup yields CDR1 SEHNR and CDR2 FQNEAQ (reference sequence). CDR3 loop: CASSPQGQANTQYF. In nucleotides, the CDR3 is TGTGCCAGCAGCCCACAGGGGCAGGCGAATACGCAGTATTTT.

V is TRBV5-1 and J is TRBJ1-1, with TRBD1 matching over 8 bases. The V and J ends lost 0 bases and 8 bases, in that order; junction bases with no gene match: 12. Germline assignment: CDR1 SGHRS and CDR2 YFSETQ. The CDR3 runs 16 residues. The CDR3, as DNA: TGCGCCAGCAGCTTGGATCTGGGGCAGGGGGCCGACGAAGCTTTCTTT. As protein: CASSLDLGQGADEAFF.

The V gene is TRBV19, the J gene TRBJ1-2, with no clear D. Trimming took 4 bases from V and 2 from J, leaving 14 bases between them. Germline assignment: CDR1 LNHDA and CDR2 SQIVND (reference sequence). This CDR3 has 15 amino acids. The CDR3 reads CASSTPRTGNYGYTF. The CDR3 DNA reads as TGTGCCAGTAGTACACCACGGACGGGGAACTATGGCTACACCTTC.

V usage is TRBV7-9 and J usage is TRBJ1-2; a weak D match, TRBD1 (6 bases). Germline values: CDR1 SEHNR, CDR2 FQNEAQ (reference sequence). This CDR3 spans 15 amino acids. Trimming took 7 bases from V and 2 from J, leaving 17 bases between them. The CDR3, as DNA: TGTGCCAGCAATAGAGGGGCAGGGGCGAACTATGGCTACACCTTC. Encoded protein: CASNRGAGANYGYTF.

The rearrangement links TRBV28 to TRBJ2-7, with D tentatively TRBD1 (6 bases). Trimming pared 1 base from V and 7 bases from J, leaving 14 bases between. The CDR3 is 14 residues long. CDR1 and CDR2 from the germline V gene are MDHEN and SYDVKM. For the CDR3, the DNA is TGTGCCAGCAGTTTATTGGGACAAACCGAAGAGCAGTACTTC. Protein sequence: CASSLLGQTEEQYF.

The chain links TRBV5-6 to TRBJ1-1; 8 bases agree with TRBD1. The CDR3 extends over 15 amino acids. V was clipped by 0 bases and J by 6 bases; unmatched bases: 7. Germline CDR1 and CDR2: SGHDT and YYEEEE. For the CDR3, the DNA is TGTGCCAGCAGCTTGGCGGACAGGGAGAGGGCTGAAGCTTTCTTT. Translation: CASSLADRERAEAFF.

This chain connects TRBV6-5 to TRBJ2-4, with D unclear. Germline CDR1 and CDR2: MNHEY and SVGAGI. The CDR3 sequence is 13 residues long. V was clipped by 2 bases and J by 4 bases, with 6 bases between them. CDR3 bases: TGTGCCAGCAGTTACGGGCAGAAAAACATTCAGTACTTC. Encoded protein: CASSYGQKNIQYF.

The J gene is TRBJ2-5, the V gene TRBV7-9; 9 nucleotides match TRBD1. CDR1 and CDR2 from the germline V gene are SEHNR and FQNEAQ (reference sequence). CDR3 length: 15 residues. With 1 base clipped from V and 5 bases from J, the junction kept 5 bases outside the gene matches. This CDR3 reads CASSLGFGQGETQYF. The CDR3 nucleotides read TGTGCCAGCAGCTTAGGGTTTGGACAGGGGGAGACCCAGTACTTC.

This sequence joins TRBV28 and TRBJ2-7, with D maybe TRBD1 (6 bases). Trimming took off 5 bases at V and 7 bases at J, with 9 bases between the two ends. The germline gives CDR1 MDHEN, CDR2 SYDVKM. CDR3 length: 11 residues. The CDR3 DNA reads TGTGCCAGCAGTCCGACAGGAGAGCAGTACTTC. Translating it yields CASSPTGEQYF.

CDR3 loop: CASSGGGAYLYEQYF. The CDR3 DNA sequence: TGTGCCAGCAGTGGCGGGGGGGCCTATCTATACGAGCAGTACTTC. The chain joins TRBV27 to TRBJ2-7, with 9 bases aligning to TRBD2. The CDR3 is 15 residues long. V was clipped by 5 bases and J by 4 bases; unmatched bases: 9. Germline CDR1 MNHEY, CDR2 SMNVEV (reference sequence).

The chain employs TRBV25-1 and TRBJ2-7, with D unclear. Germline V lookup: CDR1 MGHDK, CDR2 SYGVNS. The CDR3 extends over 12 amino acids. Trimming removed 1 base from V and 5 bases from J, with 6 bases in between. Written as DNA, the CDR3 is TGTGCCAGCAGTGAATTGGCCGACGAGCAGTACTTC. Amino acids: CASSELADEQYF.

This chain's CDR3 is CASSLVSEDYEQYF. CDR3 coding DNA: TGCGCCAGCAGCTTGGTATCGGAGGACTACGAGCAGTACTTC. This rearrangement joins TRBV5-1 to TRBJ2-7; TRBD2 might be the D (5 bases). CDR1 and CDR2 (germline): SGHRS, YFSETQ. Trimming removed 0 bases from V and 3 bases from J, with 10 bases in between. The CDR3 has 14 amino acids.

The V call is TRBV10-1, the J call TRBJ2-1; TRBD2 agrees at 7 bases. CDR1 and CDR2 (germline): WNHNN, SYGVQD (reference sequence). The V segment lost 0 bases and the J segment 9 bases; nucleotides outside the gene matches: 11. This CDR3 is 16 amino acids long. Here the CDR3 reads CASSESRLAAAGEQFF. The CDR3 coding sequence is TGCGCCAGCAGTGAGTCGCGTCTAGCGGCCGCTGGTGAGCAGTTCTTC.

This chain joins TRBV27 and TRBJ1-2; 8 nucleotides match TRBD1. The CDR3 is 13 amino acids. V was pared by 4 bases and J by 8 bases, with 6 bases of the junction left unmatched. Per the germline V gene, CDR1 is MNHEY and CDR2 is SMNVEV (reference sequence). The CDR3 coding sequence is TGTGCCAGCAGTTCGACAGGGGTCAACGGCTACACCTTC. This codes for CASSSTGVNGYTF.

The J gene is TRBJ2-5, the V gene TRBV2; D is unresolved. V shed 7 bases and J shed 3 bases, with 6 bases lying between them. Germline-derived CDR1 and CDR2 are SNHLY and FYNNEI. The CDR3 sequence is 11 residues long. The DNA for the CDR3 is TGTGCCAGCATCCTAGAAGAGACCCAGTACTTC. This sequence encodes CASILEETQYF.